The 6 T cell receptor beta chains in this list originate from one sample, sequenced in a study of blood T cell repertoires in COVID-19. Profiled with immunoSEQ multiplex PCR; TCRdb holds only in-frame clones, not every one. The table lists about 150,000 clones, 80% to 90% of them singletons. The sequenced sample was peripheral blood. Receptors were obtained from a man aged 65 to 85 with acute or convalescent COVID-19.

This chain connects TRBV11-2 to TRBJ2-7, with D hard to call. The CDR3 length is 14 residues. Looked up from germline, CDR1 is SGHAT and CDR2 is FQNNGV. With 1 base removed from V and 0 bases from J, the gap between germline ends came to 7 bases. The CDR3 protein is CASSLGSVSYEQYF. CDR3 bases: TGTGCCAGCAGCTTAGGGTCAGTCTCCTACGAGCAGTACTTC.

The chain has TRBV6-5 and TRBJ2-5; the match to TRBD1 covers 10 bases. Germline V CDR1 and CDR2: MNHEY, SVGAGI. There are 14 residues in the CDR3. V shed 7 bases and J 4 bases; nucleotides not matched to a gene: 6. Here the CDR3 reads CASTWTGGLETQYF. As DNA, the CDR3 is TGTGCCAGCACCTGGACAGGGGGTCTAGAGACCCAGTACTTC.

CDR3 residues: CASSLEVAGVSEQYF. The CDR3 DNA reads TGTGCCAGCAGCTTAGAGGTAGCGGGAGTCTCCGAGCAGTACTTC. The J gene is TRBJ2-7, the V gene TRBV5-4; 9 bases line up with TRBD2. V shed 2 bases, J shed 6 bases, and the junction held 9 bases outside the gene matches. The CDR3 totals 15 residues. The germline V gene has CDR1 SGHNT and CDR2 YYREEE (reference sequence).

In this sample, this clone turned up once. V is TRBV15 and J is TRBJ2-3; maybe TRBD2 (5 bases). CDR3 size: 16 residues. The germline CDR1 and CDR2 sequences are LNHNV and YYDKDF (reference sequence). V shed 1 base and J shed 3 bases, with 14 bases lying between them. Written as DNA, the CDR3 is TGTGCCACCAGCAGAGGGTGGGTGGGAGCGACAGATACGCAGTATTTT. It translates to CATSRGWVGATDTQYF. The variable domain in full, completed from reference TRBV15 and TRBJ2-3, reads DAMVIQNPRYQVTQFGKPVTLSCSQTLNHNVMYWYQQKSSQAPKLLFHYYDKDFNNEADTPDNFQSRRPNTSFCFLDIRSPGLGDTAMYLCATSRGWVGATDTQYFGPGTRLTVL.

This clone was detected only once. V is TRBV19 and J is TRBJ2-1; TRBD2 agrees at 13 bases. The CDR3 sequence is 15 residues long. Germline-derived CDR1 and CDR2 are LNHDA and SQIVND (reference sequence). J was trimmed by 7 bases and V by 1 base; bases with no gene match: 1. The CDR3 DNA follows: TGTGCCAGTAGTATAGGGACTAGCGGGAGTAATGAGCAGTTCTTC. It yields the protein CASSIGTSGSNEQFF.

This clone was seen only a few times. The chain uses TRBV5-1 and TRBJ1-1, with D perhaps TRBD1 (6 bases). CDR3 length: 14 residues. Germline CDR1 SGHRS, CDR2 YFSETQ. Trimming took 1 base from V and 3 from J, leaving 10 bases between them. The CDR3 region has the DNA TGCGCCAGCAGCTTGACAGGGAGGGACACTGAAGCTTTCTTT. Protein: CASSLTGRDTEAFF.